Listed below are T cell receptor beta chains from one sample, sequenced in a study of T cell repertoires in cytomegalovirus infection. No antigen is known for these receptors. TCRdb reprocessed the reads with MiXCR, giving one entry per CDR3 protein. The sample records roughly 70,000 distinct CDR3 sequences, 20% to 25% being singletons. Material: CD8+ T cells from cultured PBMCs, obtained from culture after CMV antigen stimulation. The receptors shown here come from a human donor in good health (CMV status not recorded). Some clones in this sample may be carry-over from other donors' samples. The CDR3 runs from the conserved cysteine through the conserved F or W.

CDR3 length	V gene	J gene	CDR3 protein
15	TRBV15	TRBJ1-1	CATSRENMMNTEAFF
15	TRBV7-2	TRBJ2-3	CASSLYERGTDTQYF
12	TRBV7-2	TRBJ1-1	CASSPSPPEAFF
21	TRBV7-2	TRBJ2-3	CASSLYPRDRITASSTDTQYF
15	TRBV12-3/TRBV12-4	TRBJ2-5	CASSPGQGEVETQYF
15	TRBV7-2	TRBJ2-7	CASSPRPDSSYEQYF
15	TRBV5-6	TRBJ2-5	CASSLAGNIQETQYF
13	TRBV7-3	TRBJ2-1	CASSLKGRNEQFF
14	TRBV19	TRBJ2-5	CASRGLGGIETQYF
11	TRBV7-2	TRBJ2-1	CASSFGHEQFF
14	TRBV7-2	TRBJ2-5	CASSSVRTEETQYF
16	TRBV20-1	TRBJ1-5	CSAKADSFYSNQPQHF
16	TRBV7-2	TRBJ2-7	CASSPAAGSTSYEQYF
14	TRBV7-2	TRBJ2-3	CASSLRASTDTQYF
15	TRBV18	TRBJ1-1	CASSPPKGSNTEAFF
15	TRBV30	TRBJ1-5	CAWKPTGGGGQPQHF
15	TRBV4-2	TRBJ2-7	CASSQGTGGGYEQYF
16	TRBV7-9	TRBJ1-5	CASSFSGTDEDQPQHF
14	TRBV7-8	TRBJ2-3	CASSLDLNTDTQYF
19	TRBV12-3/TRBV12-4	TRBJ2-2	CASSFPRLAGGPNTGELFF
14	TRBV13	TRBJ1-1	CASSMNTGYTEAFF
14	TRBV4-3	TRBJ1-1	CASSPDGDNTEAFF
12	TRBV12-3/TRBV12-4	TRBJ2-7	CATGRTNYEQYF
14	TRBV7-9	TRBJ2-7	CASSLSEQPYEQYF
14	TRBV6-2/TRBV6-3	TRBJ2-2	CASSWGTGGAELFF
15	TRBV7-9	TRBJ2-7	CASSSARDRGYEQYF
18	TRBV7-2	TRBJ1-5	CASSSRTERGLSNQPQHF
16	TRBV4-3	TRBJ1-1	CASSRSTGGGRSEAFF
16	TRBV4-1	TRBJ2-2	CASSQGGTGPTGELFF
15	TRBV7-6	TRBJ1-1	CASSLEPGLDTEAFF
12	TRBV7-6	TRBJ2-1	CASSTGGNEQFF
15	TRBV15	TRBJ1-6	CATSKEQKNNSPLHF